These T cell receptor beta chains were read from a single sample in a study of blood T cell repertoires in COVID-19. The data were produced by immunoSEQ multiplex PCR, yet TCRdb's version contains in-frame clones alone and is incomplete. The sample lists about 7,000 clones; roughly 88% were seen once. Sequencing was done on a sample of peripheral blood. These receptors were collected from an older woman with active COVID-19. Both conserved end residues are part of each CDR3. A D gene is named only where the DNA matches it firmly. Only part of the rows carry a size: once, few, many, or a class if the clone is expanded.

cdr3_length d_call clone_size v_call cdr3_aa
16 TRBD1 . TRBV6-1 CASSAWTGVYNSPLHF
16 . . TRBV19 CASKNRPNDRKPEAFF
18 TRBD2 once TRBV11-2 CASSPLRAGDHSYNEQFF
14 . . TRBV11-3 CASSPGRGSDTQYF
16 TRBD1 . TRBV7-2 CASSLATGAIGNTIYF
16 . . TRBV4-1 CASSQDDSKGWSPLHF
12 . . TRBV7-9 CASSAVNTEAFF
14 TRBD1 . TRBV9 CASSVMGQGARYTF
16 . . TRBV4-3 CASSQDPGTTNEKLFF
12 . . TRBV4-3 CASSQDTSPPFF